This TCR beta chain was found in a study of blood T cell repertoires in COVID-19. Across the study: PBMCs, B-cell-depleted T cells, or T cells provided the cDNA or gDNA that made up the material.

The repertoire was sequenced with immunoSEQ multiplex PCR; TCRdb's copy has only in-frame clones and lacks some. Here the sample spans around 240,000 clones, 86% being singletons. This clone appeared once. V was clipped by 3 bases and J by 7 bases, with 4 bases between them. The CDR3 has 11 residues. Germline V gives CDR1 SGDLS, CDR2 YYNGEE. J is TRBJ2-2 and V is TRBV9; D is undetermined. Sequenced: PBMCs or T cells enriched from blood (not recorded which). The receptor comes from a woman aged 45-59 years who had recovered from COVID-19. DNA for the CDR3: TGTGCCAGCAGCGCCCTCGGGGAGCTGTTTTTT. This sequence encodes CASSALGELFF.